Listed below are T cell receptor beta chains from one sample, sequenced in a study of T cell changes during pregnancy in multiple sclerosis. This table comes from immunoSEQ multiplex PCR, and its TCRdb copy is limited to in-frame clones, with some not included. The profile shows tens of thousands of clones, around 93% of them singletons. The sample consisted of peripheral blood, taken in the second trimester of pregnancy. The origin of the receptors is a female donor in good health, enrolled as a control in a pregnancy study. The CDR3 runs from the conserved cysteine through the conserved F or W. Clone size is stated in some rows and not others, as once, few, many or a class when expanded.

>once|TRBV5-1
CASSETDNYTF
>.|TRBV30
CAWTGLAGGNEQFF
>.|TRBV7-9
CASSLFVEETQYF
>.|TRBV27
CASSIGTVTDTQYF
>.|TRBV20-1
CSVAGANEQFF
>.|TRBV5-1
CASRVRGASYEQYF
>.|TRBV2
CASSKGLAEDETQYF
>.|TRBV28
CASSPTTGRPYEQYF
>once|TRBV27
CASSTPYLGGYTF
>.|TRBV4-2
CASSQAYGLTSGSVPFF
>once|TRBV29-1
CSADTDRSSTDTQYF
>.|TRBV5-1
CASSLAQDTEAFF
>once|TRBV7-9
CATPVTSGGDEQFF
>.|TRBV6-6
CASSPGQGVSDTQYF
>.|TRBV9
CASSSGTAAGGLAGYTF
>.|TRBV5-6
CASSTGEWGYTF
>.|TRBV2
CASSEGIAGDVVEQFF
>.|TRBV6-1
CASTSASGGQETQYF
>.|TRBV10-3
CAISSTGTIRLAGSNEQFF
>.|TRBV2
CASGTASGSSYNEQFF
>.|TRBV10-3
CAISERGPQMNTEAFF
>.|TRBV5-6
CASSLTSGGETQYF
>.|TRBV30
CAWSVGGEYGYTF
>once|TRBV6-6
CASSPGTGKGSPLHF
>.|TRBV25-1
CASSESSGGPEQFF
>.|TRBV2
CASSEFRASGTDTQYF
>once|TRBV7-2
CASSTTPGLASTDTQYF
>.|TRBV7-2
CASSRDWASTDTQYF
>once|TRBV21-1
CASKTTGVGPNEQFF
>.|TRBV5-1
CASSMDGDYGYTF
>.|TRBV30
CAWSVGAGGPYEQYF
>.|TRBV6-6
CAVPVRQFLAKNIQYF
>few|TRBV30
CAWSVTGYHTEAFF
>.|TRBV9
CASSVAGLSYNEQFF
>.|TRBV6-6
CASSPGQGVTEAFF
>.|TRBV5-6
CASSLGSRGREDTQYF
>few|TRBV7-2
CASSLARGSYNEQFF
>.|TRBV30
CAWIRGQAHGYGYTF
>.|TRBV27
CASSGLGYNEQFF
>.|TRBV18
CASTNQADMNTEAFF
>.|TRBV4-1
CASSQGQDTDTQYF
>.|TRBV5-1
CASSSQGPSSGNTIYF
>.|TRBV20-1
CSGRTGETQYF
>.|TRBV13
CASSLGGVNTEAFF
>.|TRBV6-6
CASSYPATNEKLFF
>.|TRBV15
CATSRLTGRSPYEQYF
>.|TRBV7-2
CASRGTGEGAASYNEQFF
>.|TRBV5-3
CARSTQAVTDTQYF
>once|TRBV18
CASSLQTISGNTIYF
>.|TRBV29-1
CSAPRVTAEYGYTF
>once|TRBV9
CASSGTGDEQFF
>.|TRBV19
CASSIGVQGKRETQYF
>.|TRBV4-3
CASSHGVGGRAGNEQFF